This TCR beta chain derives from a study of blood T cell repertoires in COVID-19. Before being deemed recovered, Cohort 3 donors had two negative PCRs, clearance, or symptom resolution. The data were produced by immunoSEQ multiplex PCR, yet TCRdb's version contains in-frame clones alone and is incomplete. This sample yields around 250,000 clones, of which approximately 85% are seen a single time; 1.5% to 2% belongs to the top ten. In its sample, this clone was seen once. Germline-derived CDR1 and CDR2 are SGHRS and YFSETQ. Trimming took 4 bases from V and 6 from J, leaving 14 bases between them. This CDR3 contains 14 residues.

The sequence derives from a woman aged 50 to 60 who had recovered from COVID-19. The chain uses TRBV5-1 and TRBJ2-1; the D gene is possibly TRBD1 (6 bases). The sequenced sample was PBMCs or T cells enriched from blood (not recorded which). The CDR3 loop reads CASSLTGQINEQFF. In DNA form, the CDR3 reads TGCGCCAGCAGCCTGACAGGACAGATCAATGAGCAGTTCTTC.